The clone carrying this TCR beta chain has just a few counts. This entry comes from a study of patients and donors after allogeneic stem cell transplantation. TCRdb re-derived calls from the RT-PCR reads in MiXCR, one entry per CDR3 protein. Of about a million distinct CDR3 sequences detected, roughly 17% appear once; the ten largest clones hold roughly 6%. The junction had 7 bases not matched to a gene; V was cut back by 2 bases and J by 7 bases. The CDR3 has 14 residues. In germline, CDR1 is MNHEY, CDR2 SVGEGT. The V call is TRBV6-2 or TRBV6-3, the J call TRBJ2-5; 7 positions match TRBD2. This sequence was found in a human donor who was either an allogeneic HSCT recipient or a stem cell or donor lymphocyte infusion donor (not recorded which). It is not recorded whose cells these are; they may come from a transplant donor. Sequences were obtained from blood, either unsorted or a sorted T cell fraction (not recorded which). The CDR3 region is CASSYQRGPGTQYF. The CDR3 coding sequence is TGTGCCAGCAGTTACCAGCGGGGCCCAGGGACCCAGTACTTC.